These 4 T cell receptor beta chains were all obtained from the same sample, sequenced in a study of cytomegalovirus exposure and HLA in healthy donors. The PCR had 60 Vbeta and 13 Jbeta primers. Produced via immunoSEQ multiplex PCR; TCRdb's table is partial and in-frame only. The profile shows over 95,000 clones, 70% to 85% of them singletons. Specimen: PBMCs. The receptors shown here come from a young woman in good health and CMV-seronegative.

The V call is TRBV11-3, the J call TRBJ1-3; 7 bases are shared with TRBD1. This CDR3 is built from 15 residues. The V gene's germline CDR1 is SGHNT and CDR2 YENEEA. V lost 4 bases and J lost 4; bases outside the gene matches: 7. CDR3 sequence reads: CASSSEGTAGNTIYF. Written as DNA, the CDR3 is TGTGCCAGCAGCTCAGAAGGGACAGCAGGAAACACCATATATTTT.

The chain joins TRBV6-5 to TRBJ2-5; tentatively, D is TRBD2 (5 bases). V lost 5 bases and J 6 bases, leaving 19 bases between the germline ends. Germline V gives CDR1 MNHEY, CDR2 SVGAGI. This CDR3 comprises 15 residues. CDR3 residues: CASSPIGLALKTQYF. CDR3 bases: TGTGCCAGCAGTCCTATAGGACTGGCTTTGAAGACCCAGTACTTC.

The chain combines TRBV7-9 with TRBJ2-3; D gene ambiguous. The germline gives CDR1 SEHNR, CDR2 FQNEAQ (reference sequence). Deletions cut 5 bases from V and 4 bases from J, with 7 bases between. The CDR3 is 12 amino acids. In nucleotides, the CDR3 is TGTGCCAGCAGCGAGAGTGCAGATACGCAGTATTTT. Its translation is CASSESADTQYF. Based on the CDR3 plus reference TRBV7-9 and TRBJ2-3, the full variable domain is DTGVSQNPRHKITKRGQNVTFRCDPISEHNRLYWYRQTLGQGPEFLTYFQNEAQLEKSRLLSDRFSAERPKGSFSTLEIQRTEQGDSAMYLCASSESADTQYFGPGTRLTVL.

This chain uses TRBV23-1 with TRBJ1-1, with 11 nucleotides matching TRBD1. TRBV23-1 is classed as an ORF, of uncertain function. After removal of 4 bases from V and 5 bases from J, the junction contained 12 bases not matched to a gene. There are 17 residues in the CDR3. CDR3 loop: CASSLSDRGRRGTEAFF. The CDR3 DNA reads TGCGCCAGCAGTCTCTCGGACAGGGGGCGCCGGGGAACTGAAGCTTTCTTT.